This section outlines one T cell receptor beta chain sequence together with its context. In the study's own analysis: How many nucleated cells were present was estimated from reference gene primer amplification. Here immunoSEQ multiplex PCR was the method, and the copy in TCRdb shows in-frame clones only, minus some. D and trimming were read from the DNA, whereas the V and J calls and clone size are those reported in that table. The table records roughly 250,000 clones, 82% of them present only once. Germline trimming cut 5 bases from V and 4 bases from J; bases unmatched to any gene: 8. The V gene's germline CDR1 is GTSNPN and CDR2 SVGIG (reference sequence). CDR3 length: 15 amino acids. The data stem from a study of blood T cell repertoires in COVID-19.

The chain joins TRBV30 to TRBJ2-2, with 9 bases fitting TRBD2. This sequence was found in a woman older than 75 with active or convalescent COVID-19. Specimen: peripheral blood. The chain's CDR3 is CAWGRLADPTGELFF. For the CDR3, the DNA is TGTGCCTGGGGCCGACTAGCGGATCCCACCGGGGAGCTGTTTTTT.